The TCR beta chain described here comes from a study of T-cell reconstitution after alpha-beta-depleted transplantation in children. The CDR3 has 16 amino acids. CDR1 and CDR2 (germline): SGHKS, YYEKEE (reference sequence). Trimming removed 2 bases at V and 5 bases at J, with 16 bases between. Using unique molecular identifiers, the investigators prepared the TCRbeta library. TCRdb used MiXCR to reprocess the PCR reads, holding one entry per CDR3 protein. The table has approximately 490,000 distinct CDR3 sequences, around 12% seen once. This clonotype was observed a few times. The clonotype comes from a human donor who donated a stem cell graft to a child with combined immunodeficiency. The sample was PBMCs from the stem cell graft donor, taken from the stem cell graft. The rearrangement uses TRBV5-5 and TRBJ2-2; TRBD2 might be the D (6 bases). Written as DNA, the CDR3 is TGTGCCAGCAGCTTATATGCCGGGGAGGCAACCGGGGAGCTGTTTTTT. It encodes CASSLYAGEATGELFF.